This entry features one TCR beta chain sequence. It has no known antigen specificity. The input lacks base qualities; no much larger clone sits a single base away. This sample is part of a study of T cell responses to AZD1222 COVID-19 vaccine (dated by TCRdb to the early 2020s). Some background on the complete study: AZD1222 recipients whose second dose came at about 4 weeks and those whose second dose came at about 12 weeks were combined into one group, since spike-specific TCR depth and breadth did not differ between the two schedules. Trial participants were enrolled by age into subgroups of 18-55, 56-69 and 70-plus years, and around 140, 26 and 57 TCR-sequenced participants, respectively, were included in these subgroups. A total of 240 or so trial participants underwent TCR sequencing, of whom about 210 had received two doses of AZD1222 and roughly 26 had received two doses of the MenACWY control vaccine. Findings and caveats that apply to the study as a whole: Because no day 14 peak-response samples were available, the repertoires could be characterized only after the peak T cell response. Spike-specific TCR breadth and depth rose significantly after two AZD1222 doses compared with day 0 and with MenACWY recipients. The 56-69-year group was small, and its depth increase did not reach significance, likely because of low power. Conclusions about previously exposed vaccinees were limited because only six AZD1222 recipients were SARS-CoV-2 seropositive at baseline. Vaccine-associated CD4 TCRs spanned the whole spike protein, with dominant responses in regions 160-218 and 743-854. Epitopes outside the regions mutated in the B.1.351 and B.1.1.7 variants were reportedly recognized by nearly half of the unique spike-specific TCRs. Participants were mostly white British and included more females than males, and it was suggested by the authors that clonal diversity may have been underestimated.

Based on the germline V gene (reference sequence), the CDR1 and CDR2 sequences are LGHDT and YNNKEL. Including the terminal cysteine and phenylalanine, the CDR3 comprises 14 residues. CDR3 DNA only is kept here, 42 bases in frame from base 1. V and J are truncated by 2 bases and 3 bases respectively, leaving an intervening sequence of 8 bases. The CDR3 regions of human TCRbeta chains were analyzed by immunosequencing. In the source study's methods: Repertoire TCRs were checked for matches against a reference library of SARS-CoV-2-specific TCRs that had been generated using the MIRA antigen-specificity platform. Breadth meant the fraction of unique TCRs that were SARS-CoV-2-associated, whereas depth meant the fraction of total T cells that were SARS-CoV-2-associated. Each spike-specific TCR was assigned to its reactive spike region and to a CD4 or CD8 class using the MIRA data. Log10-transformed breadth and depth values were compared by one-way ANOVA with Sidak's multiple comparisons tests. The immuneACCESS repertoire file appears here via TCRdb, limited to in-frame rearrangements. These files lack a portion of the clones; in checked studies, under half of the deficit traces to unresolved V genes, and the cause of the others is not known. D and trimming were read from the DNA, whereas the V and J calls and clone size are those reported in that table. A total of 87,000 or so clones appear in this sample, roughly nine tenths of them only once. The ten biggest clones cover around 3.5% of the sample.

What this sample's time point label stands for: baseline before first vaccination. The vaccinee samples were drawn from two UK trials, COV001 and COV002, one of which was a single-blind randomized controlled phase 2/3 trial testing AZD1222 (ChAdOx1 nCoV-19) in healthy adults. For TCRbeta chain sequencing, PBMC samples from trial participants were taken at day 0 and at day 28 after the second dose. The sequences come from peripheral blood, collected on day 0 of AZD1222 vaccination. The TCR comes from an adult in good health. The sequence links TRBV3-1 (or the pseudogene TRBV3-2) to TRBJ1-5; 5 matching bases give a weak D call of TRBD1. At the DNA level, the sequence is TGTGCCAGCAGCCAAACTGGGACCAATCAGCCCCAGCATTTT. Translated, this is CASSQTGTNQPQHF.